The present T cell receptor (beta chain) was sequenced within a study of T cell changes during pregnancy in multiple sclerosis. The V end lost 6 bases, the J end lost 5 bases, and 23 bases lay between the germline ends. Per the germline V gene, CDR1 is MGHDK and CDR2 is SYGVNS. This CDR3 region has 16 residues. The table came from immunoSEQ multiplex PCR; TCRdb's copy has only in-frame clones and leaves some out. The table lists tens of thousands of clones, about 90% of them singletons. The sequencing used peripheral blood, collected after pregnancy. The rearrangement joins TRBV25-1 to TRBJ2-7; D is perhaps TRBD1 (6 bases). This clonotype originated in a female donor with multiple sclerosis, enrolled in a pregnancy study. The CDR3 here is CASRSSTGSRWDEQYF. CDR3 DNA sequence: TGTGCCAGCAGATCATCTACAGGGTCCCGTTGGGACGAGCAGTACTTC.